This T cell receptor beta chain was recovered during a study of OX40 agonist ivuxolimab in advanced cancers. Turning to the overall study: The costimulatory receptor OX40 (CD134) was targeted by ivuxolimab, a fully human IgG2 agonistic monoclonal antibody. In the dose-escalation cohort, 70% to 85% of patients were male, and the mean age was around 60 years, with a range of roughly 20 to 85. Prior anti-PD-1, anti-PD-L1 or anti-CTLA-4 therapy was permitted, and 40% of dose-escalation patients had received checkpoint inhibitors. The paper describes the monotherapy dose-escalation part (N of about 52 patients) of the phase I trial of ivuxolimab. Three dose-escalation patients achieved partial responses, one with hepatocellular carcinoma and two with cutaneous melanoma. Intravenous ivuxolimab was administered to patients every 2 weeks at six dose levels: 0.01, 0.1, 0.3, 1.5, 3 and 10 mg/kg. Among the roughly 50 dose-escalation patients, around 19 had hepatocellular carcinoma, roughly 15 melanoma, 9 renal cell carcinoma and 9 head and neck cancer. The purpose of peripheral TCRbeta sequencing was to test whether ivuxolimab changed TCR sequence diversity and led to clonal T-cell expansion.

Results and caveats for the whole study, not just this receptor: After ivuxolimab, expanded clones were on average more numerous among CD8+ T cells than among CD4+ T cells. At doses of 0.1 to 3.0 mg/kg, clonal expansion of both CD4+ and CD8+ blood T cells was observed from baseline to week 6. In the 0.1-3.0 mg/kg groups, partial responders had among the lowest normalized peripheral clonal expansion, particularly in CD8+ T cells. The antigen specificity of the clonally expanded peripheral T cells was not determined. Low levels of normalized T-cell clonal expansion were also seen in some nonresponding patients.

Genomic DNA was extracted from sorted cells for sequencing of the TCRbeta CDR3 region. TCRbeta CDR3 regions were sequenced using the immunoSEQ Assay. TCRdb holds this immuneACCESS table with in-frame rearrangements only. Some clones are missing; in checked studies, unresolved V genes explain under half, and the rest has no known cause. Across this sample there are over 45,000 clones, with 93% seen only once. The ten largest clonotypes hold 15% to 20% of the sample. The CDR3 goes from the cysteine to the phenylalanine over 15 residues. This entry keeps only the CDR3 DNA: 45 bases, framed from base 1. The germline V gene sets CDR1 to MDHEN and CDR2 to SYDVKM. V gives up 5 bases and J gives up 6 bases, and the segment between their germline ends measures 19 bases. The trial excluded patients who had a history of autoimmune disease or who were on systemic immunosuppression. In every dose cohort, peripheral blood was drawn for TCR sequencing at baseline, cycle 4 day 1, and cycle 7 day 1. Samples were obtained from an open-label, multicenter, first-in-human phase I dose-escalation trial of ivuxolimab. Adults with locally advanced or metastatic melanoma, renal cell carcinoma, hepatocellular carcinoma or head and neck squamous cell carcinoma were enrolled in the trial. CD4+ and CD8+ T cells were sorted separately from peripheral blood before TCR sequencing.

Remarks on this clone: Its binding antigen is unknown. Per-base qualities were not stored, and no clone one base away is much larger.

This specimen was CD4+ or CD8+ T cells sorted from blood, taken in a trial of the OX40 agonist ivuxolimab. This TCR was recovered from an adult with an advanced solid tumor such as melanoma, head and neck, liver or kidney cancer. In this chain, TRBV28 is recombined with TRBJ1-2; TRBD1 is a weak D gene call, 6 bases matching. The CDR3 in this case is CASSLLPGQVDGYTF. The DNA sequence is TGTGCCAGCAGTCTTCTACCGGGACAAGTCGATGGCTACACCTTC.